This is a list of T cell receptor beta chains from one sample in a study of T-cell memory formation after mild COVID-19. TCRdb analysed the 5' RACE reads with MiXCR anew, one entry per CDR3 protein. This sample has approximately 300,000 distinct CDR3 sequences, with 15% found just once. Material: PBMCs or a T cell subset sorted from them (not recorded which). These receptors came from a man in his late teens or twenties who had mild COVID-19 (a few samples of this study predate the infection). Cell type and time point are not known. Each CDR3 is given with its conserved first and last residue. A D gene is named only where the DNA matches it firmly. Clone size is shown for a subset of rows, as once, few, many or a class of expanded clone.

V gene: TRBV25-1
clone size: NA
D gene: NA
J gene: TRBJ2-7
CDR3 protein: CASSRVALGEQYF
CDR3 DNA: TGTGCCAGCAGTCGAGTGGCCTTAGGGGAGCAGTACTTC

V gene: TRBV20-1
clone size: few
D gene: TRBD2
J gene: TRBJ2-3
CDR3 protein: CSAAPGRESTDTQYF
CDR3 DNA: TGCAGTGCTGCCCCTGGGAGGGAGAGCACAGATACGCAGTATTTT

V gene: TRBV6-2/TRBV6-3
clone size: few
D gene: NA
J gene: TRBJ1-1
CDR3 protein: CASSYNPGENTEAFF
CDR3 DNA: TGTGCCAGCAGTTACAACCCAGGGGAGAACACTGAAGCTTTCTTT

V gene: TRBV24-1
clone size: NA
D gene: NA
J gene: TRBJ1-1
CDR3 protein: CATPPSDRPNTEAFF
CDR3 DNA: TGTGCCACTCCCCCTTCTGACAGACCAAACACTGAAGCTTTCTTT

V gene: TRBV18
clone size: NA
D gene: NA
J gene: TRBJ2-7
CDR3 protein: CASSPPSQGMYEQYF
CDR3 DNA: TGTGCCAGCTCACCACCGAGTCAGGGGATGTACGAGCAGTACTTC

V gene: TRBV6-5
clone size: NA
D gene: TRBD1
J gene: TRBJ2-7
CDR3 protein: CASRPGQGIYEQYF
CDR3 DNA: TGTGCCAGCAGACCGGGACAGGGGATCTACGAGCAGTACTTC

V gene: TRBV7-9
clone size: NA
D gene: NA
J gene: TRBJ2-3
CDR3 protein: CASSFTSRATDTQYF
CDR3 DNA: TGTGCCAGCAGTTTTACTAGTCGGGCGACAGATACGCAGTATTTT

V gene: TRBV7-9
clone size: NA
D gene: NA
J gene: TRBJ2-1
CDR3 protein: CASTTLGHRDEQFF
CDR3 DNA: TGTGCCAGCACCACCCTGGGGCACCGAGATGAGCAGTTCTTC

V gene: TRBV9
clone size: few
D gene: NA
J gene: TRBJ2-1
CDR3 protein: CASSLRSHNEQFF
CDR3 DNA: TGTGCCAGCAGCTTACGGTCCCACAATGAGCAGTTCTTC

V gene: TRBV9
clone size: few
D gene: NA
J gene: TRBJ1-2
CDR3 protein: CASSAAGVEVGYTF
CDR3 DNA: TGTGCCAGCAGCGCCGCCGGGGTTGAAGTGGGCTACACCTTC

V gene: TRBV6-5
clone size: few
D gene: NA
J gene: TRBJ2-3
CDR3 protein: CASSYSTRGWADTQYF
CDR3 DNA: TGTGCCAGCAGTTACTCGACCCGGGGCTGGGCGGATACGCAGTATTTT

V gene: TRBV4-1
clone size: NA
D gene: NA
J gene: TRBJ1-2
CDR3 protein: CASSRRLGSTRASANYGYTF
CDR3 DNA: TGCGCCAGCAGCCGTAGACTGGGTAGCACACGGGCGTCGGCTAACTATGGCTACACCTTC

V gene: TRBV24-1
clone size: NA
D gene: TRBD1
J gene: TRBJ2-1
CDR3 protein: CATSAARDRNYNEQFF
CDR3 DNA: TGTGCCACCAGCGCGGCCAGGGACAGGAACTACAATGAGCAGTTCTTC

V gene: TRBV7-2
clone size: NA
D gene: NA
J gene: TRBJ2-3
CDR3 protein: CASDRGGRVSDTQYF
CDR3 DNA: TGTGCCAGCGATAGGGGGGGCCGAGTATCAGATACGCAGTATTTT

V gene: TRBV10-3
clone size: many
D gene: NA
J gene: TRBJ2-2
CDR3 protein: CAMSGSQNTGELFF
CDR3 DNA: TGTGCCATGTCCGGGAGCCAGAACACCGGGGAGCTGTTTTTT

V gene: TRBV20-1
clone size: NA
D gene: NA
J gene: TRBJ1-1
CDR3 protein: CSAREEGTSSTEAFF
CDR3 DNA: TGCAGTGCTAGAGAGGAGGGGACGTCCAGCACTGAAGCTTTCTTT

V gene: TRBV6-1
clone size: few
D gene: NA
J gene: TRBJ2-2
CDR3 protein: CASILTAANTGELFF
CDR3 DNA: TGTGCCAGCATTTTGACAGCCGCGAACACCGGGGAGCTGTTTTTT

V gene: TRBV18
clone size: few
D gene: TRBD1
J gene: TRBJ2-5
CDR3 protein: CASSPPGTAETQYF
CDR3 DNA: TGTGCCAGCTCACCACCTGGGACAGCAGAGACCCAGTACTTC

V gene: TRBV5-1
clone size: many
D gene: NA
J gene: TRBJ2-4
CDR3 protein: CASSLSPGNIQYF
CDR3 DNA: TGCGCCAGCAGCTTGTCACCTGGAAACATTCAGTACTTC

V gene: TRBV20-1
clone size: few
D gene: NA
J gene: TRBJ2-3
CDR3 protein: CSAPDGRGSTDTQYF
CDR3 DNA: TGCAGTGCGCCGGACGGACGGGGGTCAACAGATACGCAGTATTTT

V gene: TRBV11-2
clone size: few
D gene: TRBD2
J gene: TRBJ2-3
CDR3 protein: CASSLVAGGRADTQYF
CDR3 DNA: TGTGCCAGCAGCTTAGTCGCGGGGGGCCGCGCAGATACGCAGTATTTT

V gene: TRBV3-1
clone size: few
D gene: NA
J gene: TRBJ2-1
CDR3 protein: CASSQEDVYNEQFF
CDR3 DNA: TGTGCCAGCAGCCAAGAGGATGTCTACAATGAGCAGTTCTTC

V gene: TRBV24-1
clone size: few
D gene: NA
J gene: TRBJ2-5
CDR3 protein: CATSDLQGGETQYF
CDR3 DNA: TGTGCCACCAGTGATTTGCAGGGAGGAGAGACCCAGTACTTC

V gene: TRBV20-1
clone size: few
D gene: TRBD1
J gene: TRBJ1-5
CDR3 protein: CSANQDRVNQPQHF
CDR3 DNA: TGCAGTGCTAACCAGGACAGGGTAAATCAGCCCCAGCATTTT

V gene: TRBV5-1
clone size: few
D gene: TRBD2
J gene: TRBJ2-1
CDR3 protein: CASSLAGTSGEVEFF
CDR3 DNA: TGCGCCAGCAGCTTGGCTGGGACTAGCGGGGAGGTCGAGTTCTTC

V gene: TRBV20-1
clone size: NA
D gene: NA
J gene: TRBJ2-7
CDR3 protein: CSARASLEGAGLYEQYF
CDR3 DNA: TGCAGTGCTAGAGCTTCTCTGGAGGGAGCGGGCCTTTACGAGCAGTACTTC

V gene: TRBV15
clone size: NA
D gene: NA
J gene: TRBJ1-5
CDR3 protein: CATTIRGRGNQPQHF
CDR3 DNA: TGTGCCACCACAATCAGGGGAAGGGGCAATCAGCCCCAGCATTTT

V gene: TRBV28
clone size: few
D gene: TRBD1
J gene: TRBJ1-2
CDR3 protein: CASRIQGARGYTF
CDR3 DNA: TGTGCCAGCAGGATACAGGGGGCTCGGGGCTACACCTTC

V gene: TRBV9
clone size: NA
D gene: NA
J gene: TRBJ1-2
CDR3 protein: CASSRSNQKGYTF
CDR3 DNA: TGTGCCAGCAGCAGATCCAACCAAAAGGGCTACACCTTC

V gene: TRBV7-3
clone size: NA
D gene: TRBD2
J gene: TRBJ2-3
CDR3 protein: CASSWTSGGTYTDTQYF
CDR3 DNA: TGTGCCAGCAGCTGGACTAGCGGGGGGACCTACACAGATACGCAGTATTTT

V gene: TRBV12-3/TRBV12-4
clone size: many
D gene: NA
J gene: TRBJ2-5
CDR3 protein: CASSLQGDGGKLNF
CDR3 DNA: TGTGCCAGCAGTTTGCAAGGGGATGGAGGAAAACTCAACTTC

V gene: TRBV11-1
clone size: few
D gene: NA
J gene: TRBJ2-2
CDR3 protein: CASSFNVGGNTGELFF
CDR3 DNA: TGTGCCAGCAGCTTTAACGTGGGGGGCAACACCGGGGAGCTGTTTTTT

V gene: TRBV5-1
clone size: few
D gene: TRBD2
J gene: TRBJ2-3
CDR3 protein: CASSGRGGKDTQYF
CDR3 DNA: TGCGCCAGCAGCGGCCGGGGGGGAAAGGATACGCAGTATTTT

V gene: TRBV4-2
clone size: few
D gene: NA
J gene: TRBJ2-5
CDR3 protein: CASSRHAEGRQETQYF
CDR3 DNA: TGTGCCAGCAGCCGCCACGCGGAGGGACGACAAGAGACCCAGTACTTC

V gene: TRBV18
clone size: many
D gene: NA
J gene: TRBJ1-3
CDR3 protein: CASSRPDSGNTIYF
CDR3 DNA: TGTGCCAGCTCACGCCCGGACTCTGGAAACACCATATATTTT

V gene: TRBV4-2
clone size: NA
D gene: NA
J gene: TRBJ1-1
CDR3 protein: CASSRLNAGRNTEAFF
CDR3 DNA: TGTGCCAGCAGCCGCCTTAACGCAGGGAGGAACACTGAAGCTTTCTTT

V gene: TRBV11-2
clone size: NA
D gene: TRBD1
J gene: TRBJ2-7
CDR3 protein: CASSLIPGGEGTYEQYF
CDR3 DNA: TGTGCCAGCAGCCTTATCCCAGGGGGTGAGGGGACCTACGAGCAGTACTTC

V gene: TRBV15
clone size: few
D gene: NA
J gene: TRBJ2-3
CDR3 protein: CATSRLADTQYF
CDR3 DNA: TGTGCCACCAGCAGACTAGCGGATACGCAGTATTTT

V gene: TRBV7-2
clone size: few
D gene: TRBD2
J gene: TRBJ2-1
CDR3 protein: CASSLIGSGGYNEQFF
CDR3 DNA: TGTGCCAGCAGCTTAATTGGTAGCGGGGGATACAATGAGCAGTTCTTC

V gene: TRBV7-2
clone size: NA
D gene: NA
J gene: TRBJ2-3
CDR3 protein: CASTLGPQGDTQYF
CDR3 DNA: TGTGCCAGCACCCTGGGGCCTCAGGGCGATACGCAGTATTTT

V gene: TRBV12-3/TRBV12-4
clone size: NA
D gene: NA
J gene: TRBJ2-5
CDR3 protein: CASSYWGQETQYF
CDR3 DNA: TGTGCCAGCAGTTATTGGGGCCAGGAGACCCAGTACTTC

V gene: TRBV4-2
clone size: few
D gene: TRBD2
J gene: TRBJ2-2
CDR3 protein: CASSQEVWLAGDGTGELFF
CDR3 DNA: TGTGCCAGCAGCCAAGAAGTTTGGCTAGCGGGGGATGGAACCGGGGAGCTGTTTTTT

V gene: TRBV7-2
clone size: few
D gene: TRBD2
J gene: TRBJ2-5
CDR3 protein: CASSRISGGALETQYF
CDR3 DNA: TGTGCCAGCAGCCGAATTAGCGGGGGGGCCTTGGAGACCCAGTACTTC

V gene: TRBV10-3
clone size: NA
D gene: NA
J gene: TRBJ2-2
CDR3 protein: CAIIRLNTGELFF
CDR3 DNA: TGTGCCATCATCAGGCTGAACACCGGGGAGCTGTTTTTT

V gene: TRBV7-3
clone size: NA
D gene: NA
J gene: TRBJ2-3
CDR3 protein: CASSLALASETDTQYF
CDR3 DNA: TGTGCCAGCAGCTTAGCCTTGGCTAGCGAGACAGATACGCAGTATTTT

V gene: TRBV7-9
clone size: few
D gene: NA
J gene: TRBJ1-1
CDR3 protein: CASSLVLLKWAATEAFF
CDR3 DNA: TGTGCCAGCAGCTTAGTCCTCCTCAAGTGGGCCGCCACTGAAGCTTTCTTT

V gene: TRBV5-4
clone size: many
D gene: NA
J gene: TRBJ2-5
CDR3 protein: CASRSWSQETQYF
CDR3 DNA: TGTGCCAGCAGGTCGTGGTCACAAGAGACCCAGTACTTC

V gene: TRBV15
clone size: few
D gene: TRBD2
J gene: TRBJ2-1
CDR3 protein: CATSRPGSAGGPLTEQFF
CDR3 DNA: TGTGCCACCAGCAGACCAGGGTCAGCGGGGGGGCCGTTAACTGAGCAGTTCTTC

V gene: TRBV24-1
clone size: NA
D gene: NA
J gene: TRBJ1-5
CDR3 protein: CATSDLNSNQPQHF
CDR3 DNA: TGTGCCACCAGTGACCTTAATAGCAATCAGCCCCAGCATTTT

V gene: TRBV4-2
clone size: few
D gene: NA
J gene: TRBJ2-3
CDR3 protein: CASSHRELSTDTQYF
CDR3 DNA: TGTGCCAGCAGCCACAGGGAGCTAAGCACAGATACGCAGTATTTT